Described below is a single T cell receptor beta chain sequence and its context. Sequencing used immunoSEQ multiplex PCR; TCRdb keeps in-frame clones, though not all of them. Among about 160,000 clones listed, 85% were seen once. The data are from a study of blood T cell repertoires in COVID-19. Looking at the study overall: PBMCs, B-cell-depleted T cells, or T cells were the source of the cDNA or gDNA that made up the material.

V lost 4 bases and J lost 3; bases outside the gene matches: 7. Germline CDR1 reads SGHTA; CDR2 reads FQGNSA. The CDR3 runs to 17 residues. The TCR sequence derives from a human donor with acute or convalescent COVID-19. The donor label of this sample is uncertain. Sequencing input: peripheral blood. V and J are TRBV7-2 and TRBJ2-3, with 13 bases lining up with TRBD2. The CDR3 reads CASSSGLAGARTDTQYF. CDR3 bases: TGTGCCAGCAGCTCCGGACTAGCGGGGGCTCGGACAGATACGCAGTATTTT.